The 25 T cell receptor beta chains in this list originate from one sample, sequenced in a study of identical twins. One entry per CDR3 protein results from TCRdb running MiXCR on the 5' RACE reads. The data show 500,000 to 550,000 distinct CDR3 sequences, with about 20% seen just once and 0.8% to 1% held by the top ten. This sample was shared with a second study, whose subject was T cells expressing NK-cell markers.

Sequenced: CD4+ T cells sorted from blood. All receptors derive from a woman in her late teens or twenties in good health.

The chain recombines TRBV7-9 with TRBJ2-5; D is perhaps TRBD1 (6 bases). Germline assignment: CDR1 SEHNR and CDR2 FQNEAQ (reference sequence). The CDR3 consists of 14 residues. V was cut by 5 bases and J by 1 base, with 11 bases left in between. This CDR3 is CASSGRQAQETQYF. The CDR3 DNA reads as TGTGCCAGCAGCGGACGACAGGCCCAAGAGACCCAGTACTTC.

This clonotype was detected a few times. The CDR3 is CATSSAGVTQYF. The CDR3 region has the DNA TGTGCCACCAGTAGCGCCGGAGTCACGCAGTATTTT. The chain employs TRBV24-1 and TRBJ2-3; D not certain. CDR1 is KGHDR and CDR2 is SFDVKD in the germline V gene. Trimming removed 6 bases from V and 9 bases from J, with 12 bases in between. This CDR3 is 12 amino acids long.

This chain connects TRBV27 to TRBJ2-3; D unresolved. Trimming left V 2 bases short and J 6 bases short, with 21 bases between. Germline loops: CDR1 MNHEY, CDR2 SMNVEV (reference sequence). This CDR3 has 17 amino acids. Written as DNA, the CDR3 is TGTGCCAGCAGTTTACTTCCGAGCAGAGATCTTCGGGATACGCAGTATTTT. Protein product: CASSLLPSRDLRDTQYF.

This chain joins TRBV10-3 and TRBJ2-3; a possible D gene is TRBD1 (6 bases). Trimming pared 7 bases from V and 3 bases from J, leaving 11 bases between. Germline V gives CDR1 ENHRY, CDR2 SYGVKD. The CDR3 loop spans 13 amino acids. The CDR3 nucleotides are TGTGCCATCAAGGTAGGGGGTACAGATACGCAGTATTTT. Protein: CAIKVGGTDTQYF.

In this sample, this clonotype turned up many times. This chain joins TRBV20-1 and TRBJ2-3; D may be TRBD2 (6 bases). Trimming shortened V by 4 bases and J by 3 bases, and 14 bases separated the two germline ends. The CDR3 is made up of 14 amino acids. Germline values: CDR1 DFQATT, CDR2 SNEGSKA (reference sequence). The chain's CDR3 is CSAISGGETDTQYF. CDR3 sequence (DNA): TGCAGTGCTATTAGCGGAGGAGAGACAGATACGCAGTATTTT.

The chain is built from TRBV2 and TRBJ2-4; no clear D. The CDR3 length is 18 residues. Germline V CDR1 and CDR2: SNHLY, FYNNEI. The V end lost 0 bases, the J end lost 1 base, and 16 bases lay between the germline ends. CDR3 sequence (DNA): TGTGCCAGCAGTGAAGCATTGATGGCTGTCAGTGCCAAAAACATTCAGTACTTC. Its translation is CASSEALMAVSAKNIQYF.

This clonotype was seen a few times. CDR3 sequence reads: CASGSQAVLGETQYF. Written as DNA, the CDR3 is TGTGCCAGCGGCTCCCAAGCGGTGTTGGGGGAGACCCAGTACTTC. This chain joins TRBV7-2 and TRBJ2-5; D is possibly TRBD2 (5 bases). There are 15 residues in the CDR3. Germline CDR1 is SGHTA and CDR2 is FQGNSA. V was trimmed by 8 bases and J by 5 bases, leaving 21 bases between them.

V usage is TRBV20-1 and J usage is TRBJ2-7, with 7 bases lining up with TRBD1. CDR1 is DFQATT and CDR2 is SNEGSKA in the germline V gene (reference sequence). This CDR3 has 15 amino acids. V gave up 0 bases and J gave up 7 bases; unmatched junction bases: 12. CDR3 sequence: CSARDSRQGIWEQYF. The CDR3 DNA reads TGCAGTGCTAGAGATAGCAGACAGGGAATCTGGGAGCAGTACTTC.

This clonotype was seen only a few times. The rearrangement links TRBV2 to TRBJ2-5, with D possibly matching TRBD2 (5 bases). The V gene's germline CDR1 is SNHLY and CDR2 FYNNEI. Trimming left V 4 bases short and J 1 base short, with 10 bases between. The CDR3 spans 14 residues. Written as DNA, the CDR3 is TGTGCCAGCAGTGGAGGAGGCGCCCAAGAGACCCAGTACTTC. Its translation is CASSGGGAQETQYF. The full variable domain, with the rest looked up from reference TRBV2 and TRBJ2-5, is EPEVTQTPSHQVTQMGQEVILRCVPISNHLYFYWYRQILGQKVEFLVSFYNNEISEKSEIFDDQFSVERPDGSNFTLKIRSTKLEDSAMYFCASSGGGAQETQYFGPGTRLLVL.

There are many counts of this clonotype. The chain has TRBV5-1 and TRBJ2-1; possibly TRBD1 for D (6 bases). The CDR3 contains 15 residues. Germline V CDR1 and CDR2: SGHRS, YFSETQ. V shed 2 bases and J shed 6 bases, with 15 bases lying between them. This CDR3 is CASSFPPTGTNEQFF. CDR3 coding DNA: TGCGCCAGCAGCTTTCCCCCTACAGGGACCAATGAGCAGTTCTTC.

V gene TRBV20-1 combines with J gene TRBJ1-1; D gene ambiguous. Trimming stripped 3 bases from V and 5 bases from J, with 13 bases between. Germline values: CDR1 DFQATT, CDR2 SNEGSKA (reference sequence). This CDR3 spans 13 amino acids. CDR3 amino acids: CSARRAGGTEAFF. In DNA form, the CDR3 reads TGCAGTGCTAGGAGGGCAGGAGGAACTGAAGCTTTCTTT.

The table lists this clonotype with a few counts. The chain recombines TRBV5-1 with TRBJ1-2; TRBD1 is a possible D gene (6 bases). Per germline, CDR1 SGHRS and CDR2 YFSETQ. Deletions cut 0 bases from V and 2 bases from J, with 11 bases between. CDR3 length: 15 amino acids. CDR3 residues: CASSLDQGINYGYTF. The CDR3 coding sequence is TGCGCCAGCAGCTTGGATCAGGGGATCAACTATGGCTACACCTTC.

This clonotype has ten or more counts. The genes are TRBV20-1 and TRBJ2-3; D gene uncertain. V dropped 4 bases and J dropped 4 bases, with 6 bases sitting between them. This CDR3 is 11 amino acids long. Germline V gene sequence: CDR1 DFQATT, CDR2 SNEGSKA (reference sequence). CDR3: CSAKVSDTQYF. In DNA, the CDR3 is TGCAGTGCTAAGGTTTCAGATACGCAGTATTTT.

This clonotype turned up a few times. The gene calls are TRBV7-9 and TRBJ2-3; possible D gene TRBD2, 6 bases. CDR3 length: 16 amino acids. V shed 5 bases and J shed 2 bases, with 17 bases lying between them. Germline loops: CDR1 SEHNR, CDR2 FQNEAQ (reference sequence). The CDR3 coding sequence is TGTGCCAGCAGCCTAAAGGGACTCAGAATCACAGATACGCAGTATTTT. Translating it yields CASSLKGLRITDTQYF.

The chain joins TRBV10-3 to TRBJ2-7; D could derive from TRBD1 or TRBD2 (5 bases each). In germline, CDR1 is ENHRY, CDR2 SYGVKD. The V and J ends lost 3 bases and 9 bases respectively, with 15 bases between them. The CDR3 contains 13 residues. The CDR3 loop is CAISDLEDTPQYF. The CDR3, as DNA: TGTGCCATCAGTGATTTGGAGGACACCCCGCAGTACTTC.

This chain links TRBV3-1 with TRBJ2-1; possibly TRBD2 for D (6 bases). The germline V and J ends were trimmed by 1 base and 4 bases, with 14 bases remaining between them. Germline CDR1 LGHDT, CDR2 YNNKEL (reference sequence). This CDR3 has 16 residues. CDR3 nucleotide sequence: TGTGCCAGCAGCCAAGTCGGGGCGGGAAAGTACAATGAGCAGTTCTTC. Encoded protein: CASSQVGAGKYNEQFF.

This clonotype was seen many times. The rearrangement links TRBV10-3 to TRBJ2-7; D gene ambiguous. V gave up 0 bases and J gave up 0 bases, with 6 bases separating them. Germline assignment: CDR1 ENHRY and CDR2 SYGVKD. There are 14 residues in the CDR3. The CDR3 region is CAISESGSSYEQYF. The CDR3 DNA reads TGTGCCATCAGTGAGTCTGGAAGCTCCTACGAGCAGTACTTC.

The table lists this clonotype with many counts. The chain recombines TRBV29-1 with TRBJ2-5; tentatively, D is TRBD2 (5 bases). V was clipped by 5 bases and J by 9 bases, with 22 bases between them. The CDR3 consists of 14 residues. Per germline, CDR1 SQVTM and CDR2 ANQGSEA. This CDR3 reads CSVSRTLPMGAQYF. The CDR3 DNA sequence: TGCAGCGTTTCCAGGACTTTGCCGATGGGAGCCCAGTACTTC.

The chain uses TRBV7-2 and TRBJ2-7; unclear D gene. CDR3 length: 14 residues. V dropped 2 bases and J dropped 2 bases, with 10 bases sitting between them. Germline CDR1 and CDR2: SGHTA and FQGNSA. CDR3 sequence: CASSLLGVTYEQYF. The DNA for the CDR3 is TGTGCCAGCAGCTTACTCGGAGTAACCTACGAGCAGTACTTC.

V and J are TRBV3-1 and TRBJ2-3, with D possibly TRBD2 on 6 matching bases. This CDR3 spans 15 amino acids. V lost 11 bases to trimming and J lost 4 bases, with 22 bases between them. Germline V gene lookup returns CDR1 LGHDT and CDR2 YNNKEL (reference sequence). The CDR3 DNA reads TGTGCCTCCTGCCGCTACGGGGGACGGGCAGATACGCAGTATTTT. Protein: CASCRYGGRADTQYF.

The V gene is TRBV5-5, the J gene TRBJ2-5; no definite D call. This CDR3 region has 13 residues. V lost 4 bases to trimming and J lost 4 bases, with 11 bases between them. Per germline, CDR1 SGHKS and CDR2 YYEKEE (reference sequence). The CDR3 region is CASSRRYAETQYF. Written as DNA, the CDR3 is TGTGCCAGCAGCCGGCGGTATGCAGAGACCCAGTACTTC.

This sequence joins TRBV6-1 and TRBJ1-1, with TRBD1 matching 9 bases. The CDR3 totals 15 residues. V gave up 6 bases and J gave up 1 base; unmatched junction bases: 6. Germline values: CDR1 MNHNS, CDR2 SASEGT. In DNA form, the CDR3 reads TGTGCCAGCAGACCAGACAGGGGGTGGAACACTGAAGCTTTCTTT. As protein: CASRPDRGWNTEAFF.

The chain uses TRBV10-1 and TRBJ2-6; 8 bases agree with TRBD1. The germline gives CDR1 WNHNN, CDR2 SYGVQD (reference sequence). The CDR3 covers 16 residues. The trim removed 4 bases at V and 1 base at J, leaving 3 bases unmatched. CDR3 protein: CASSAGQGSGANVLTF. The CDR3 DNA reads as TGCGCCAGCAGTGCCGGACAGGGATCTGGGGCCAACGTCCTGACTTTC.

This clonotype was seen only a few times. The chain is built from TRBV24-1 and TRBJ2-3; 8 bases align to TRBD2. Germline CDR1 and CDR2: KGHDR and SFDVKD. The CDR3 sequence is 14 residues long. J was trimmed by 4 bases and V by 9 bases; bases with no gene match: 8. CDR3 amino acids: CATASGLPPDTQYF. Here the CDR3 DNA reads TGTGCCACCGCTAGCGGGTTACCCCCAGATACGCAGTATTTT.

This clonotype was counted only a few times. The chain couples TRBV6-6 to TRBJ2-1, with D unclear. V lost 8 bases to trimming and J lost 13 bases, with 18 bases between them. Per the germline V gene, CDR1 is MNHNY and CDR2 is SVGAGI (reference sequence). The length of the CDR3 is 12 residues. The DNA for the CDR3 is TGTGCCAGCGAAGGGCAATCACCCTCCCAGTTCTTC. Encoded protein: CASEGQSPSQFF.